These 18 T cell receptor beta chains came from one sample sequenced in a study of Graves' ophthalmopathy and Graves' hyperthyroidism. Using RNA transcripts, the TCR beta CDR3 regions were amplified. In the first round, RT-PCR was carried out with HTBI primers, and a multiplex PCR formed the second round. TCRdb used MiXCR to reprocess the multiplex PCR reads, holding one entry per CDR3 protein. The data show about 700,000 distinct CDR3 sequences, 35% to 50% seen once. What was sequenced was peripheral blood. These receptors were collected from an adult man with Graves' ophthalmopathy.

The chain joins TRBV20-1 to TRBJ2-2; no clear D gene. Germline V gives CDR1 DFQATT, CDR2 SNEGSKA (reference sequence). The CDR3 runs 12 residues. V lost 2 bases, J lost 6 bases, and 7 bases lay in between. The CDR3 DNA sequence: TGCAGTGCTAGATTTGCACCCGGGGAGCTGTTTTTT. Translation gives CSARFAPGELFF.

The V gene is TRBV4-1, the J gene TRBJ2-7; 11 positions agree with TRBD2. Germline-derived CDR1 and CDR2 are MGHRA and YSYEKL. The J segment lost 4 bases and the V segment lost 4 bases, leaving 9 bases of the junction unmatched. The length of the CDR3 is 16 residues. For the CDR3, the DNA is TGCGCCAGCAGCCGAAAAACTAGCGGGAGTAGGTACGAGCAGTACTTC. Protein sequence: CASSRKTSGSRYEQYF.

This clonotype was seen many times. The genes are TRBV12-3 or TRBV12-4 and TRBJ1-1; D remains ambiguous. V was shortened by 0 bases and J by 7 bases, with 6 bases between the two germline ends. This CDR3 is 12 amino acids long. The CDR3: CASSLALVEAFF. CDR3 bases: TGTGCCAGCAGTTTAGCGCTGGTTGAAGCTTTCTTT.

The genes are TRBV20-1 and TRBJ2-5, with a possible D match to TRBD2 (5 bases). V shed 3 bases and J shed 9 bases, with 20 bases lying between them. CDR3 length equals 14 residues. Germline V lookup: CDR1 DFQATT, CDR2 SNEGSKA (reference sequence). CDR3 in amino acids: CSARRVDPRQPQYF. The CDR3 DNA is TGCAGTGCTAGGAGGGTGGATCCGAGGCAGCCCCAGTACTTC.

This rearrangement joins TRBV29-1 to TRBJ2-5, with D possibly TRBD1 on 5 matching bases. Germline V gene sequence: CDR1 SQVTM, CDR2 ANQGSEA. The CDR3 runs to 17 residues. V lost 3 bases and J lost 5, with 25 bases in between. DNA for the CDR3: TGCAGCGTTGATGGAAGCAGTGGGCGACAGTTGGGGGAGACCCAGTACTTC. Translation: CSVDGSSGRQLGETQYF.

V and J are TRBV7-2 and TRBJ1-1; TRBD1 is a possible D gene (6 bases). Per the germline V gene, CDR1 is SGHTA and CDR2 is FQGNSA. The CDR3 consists of 13 residues. The V and J ends lost 6 bases and 4 bases respectively, with 12 bases between them. The CDR3 nucleotides are TGTGCCAGCAGTCGGGACATAGGCACTGAAGCTTTCTTT. Translated: CASSRDIGTEAFF. Full variable domain (remainder filled in from reference TRBV7-2 and TRBJ1-1): GAGVSQSPSNKVTEKGKDVELRCDPISGHTALYWYRQSLGQGLEFLIYFQGNSAPDKSGLPSDRFSAERTGGSVSTLTIQRTQQEDSAVYLCASSRDIGTEAFFGQGTRLTVV.

This clonotype appeared many times. V gene TRBV19 combines with J gene TRBJ1-1; tentatively, D is TRBD1 (6 bases). The CDR3 runs 14 residues. CDR1 LNHDA and CDR2 SQIVND come from the germline V gene (reference sequence). Trimming stripped 9 bases from V and 4 bases from J, with 18 bases between. CDR3 protein: CASFYGGRSTEAFF. CDR3 sequence (DNA): TGTGCCAGCTTTTACGGGGGGCGAAGCACTGAAGCTTTCTTT.

With respect to this clonotype: At one end, the junction sequence differs from germline, possibly due to a read error. The rearrangement uses TRBV20-1 and TRBJ2-5, with 12 positions matching TRBD2. The J call may be incorrect, as the DNA end agrees better with TRBJ2-7. The CDR3 totals 17 residues. Germline V gives CDR1 DFQATT, CDR2 SNEGSKA (reference sequence). DNA of the CDR3: TGCAGTGCTGGAGATTTATCGGGACTAGCGGGTGTCTACGAGCAGTACTTC. It encodes CSAGDLSGLAGVYEQYF.

Ten or more counts support this clonotype. The chain links TRBV4-2 to TRBJ1-2, with unresolved D. Trimming took 1 base from V and 0 from J, leaving 9 bases between them. CDR3 length equals 15 residues. CDR1 is LGHNA, CDR2 YNFKEQ, per germline. CDR3 loop: CASSQGYGANYGYTF. In DNA form, the CDR3 reads TGTGCCAGCAGCCAAGGGTACGGAGCTAACTATGGCTACACCTTC.

This clonotype showed up many times. This chain joins TRBV20-1 and TRBJ1-5, with 9 bases matching TRBD1. Germline V gene sequence: CDR1 DFQATT, CDR2 SNEGSKA (reference sequence). The V and J ends lost 2 bases and 8 bases, in that order; junction bases with no gene match: 10. The CDR3 has 15 residues. The CDR3 loop is CSARRGEGTGKPQHF. The CDR3 region has the DNA TGCAGTGCTAGAAGGGGAGAGGGGACAGGGAAGCCCCAGCATTTT.

This clonotype was seen a few times. The gene calls are TRBV6-6 and TRBJ1-5; D uncertain. The germline gives CDR1 MNHNY, CDR2 SVGAGI (reference sequence). Trimming stripped 2 bases from V and 0 bases from J, with 8 bases between. CDR3 length: 15 amino acids. The CDR3 coding sequence is TGTGCCAGCAGTTACGGCGGATTTAGCAATCAGCCCCAGCATTTT. This gives the protein CASSYGGFSNQPQHF.

The rearrangement links TRBV2 to TRBJ2-7, with TRBD2 as a possible D gene (5 bases). V was clipped by 6 bases and J by 4 bases, with 19 bases between them. This CDR3 is built from 15 residues. The V gene's germline CDR1 is SNHLY and CDR2 FYNNEI. CDR3 residues: CASREENTGEYEQYF. Written as DNA, the CDR3 is TGTGCCAGCAGGGAGGAGAACACCGGGGAGTACGAGCAGTACTTC.

This clonotype was detected ten times or more. The chain carries TRBV5-1 and TRBJ1-2; the D is unclear. The V gene's germline CDR1 is SGHRS and CDR2 YFSETQ. The ends were cut back, 5 bases at V and 2 bases at J, with 10 bases in the middle. The CDR3 is made up of 13 amino acids. CDR3 DNA: TGCGCCAGCAGTGGCGACGTAAACTATGGCTACACCTTC. Translation gives CASSGDVNYGYTF.

The rearrangement uses TRBV24-1 and TRBJ2-3, with 8 bases lining up with TRBD1. Germline CDR1 reads KGHDR; CDR2 reads SFDVKD. V gave up 6 bases and J gave up 2 bases; unmatched junction bases: 6. CDR3 length: 15 amino acids. The CDR3 coding sequence is TGTGCCACCAGTCGGACAGGGTCCACCACAGATACGCAGTATTTT. Translation: CATSRTGSTTDTQYF.

This clonotype has just a few counts. One end of the junction fails to match germline, which may point to a read error. The V and J genes are TRBV10-3 and TRBJ1-2; a weak D match, TRBD1 (5 bases). CDR3 length: 14 residues. Germline V gives CDR1 ENHRY, CDR2 SYGVKD. For the CDR3, the DNA is TGTGCCAGCAGTTTTTCAGGGTTCAACTATGGCTACACCTTC. It translates to CASSFSGFNYGYTF.

This clonotype has a count of ten or more. CDR3 DNA: TGTGCCAGCAGTTCGAACCCAGGGGTGGAGCAGTACTTC. It specifies CASSSNPGVEQYF. The genes are TRBV7-9 and TRBJ2-7, with a possible D match to TRBD1 (6 bases). This CDR3 is 13 amino acids long. From germline, CDR1 is SEHNR and CDR2 FQNEAQ (reference sequence). The germline V and J ends were trimmed by 6 bases and 7 bases, with 16 bases remaining between them.

The table lists this clonotype with a few counts. The chain has TRBV9 and TRBJ2-7; D is uncertain. Looked up from germline, CDR1 is SGDLS and CDR2 is YYNGEE. V lost 3 bases, J lost 1 base, and 17 bases lay in between. CDR3 length equals 16 residues. CDR3 sequence: CASSADPSGSSYEQYF. Written as DNA, the CDR3 is TGTGCCAGCAGCGCAGACCCCTCGGGCAGTTCCTACGAGCAGTACTTC.

This chain connects TRBV7-2 to TRBJ2-5; D assignment may be TRBD1 or TRBD2 (6 bases each). The CDR3 spans 16 residues. Germline assignment: CDR1 SGHTA and CDR2 FQGNSA. V dropped 4 bases and J dropped 2 bases, with 17 bases sitting between them. The CDR3 bases are TGTGCCAGCAGCTCAGGGACTCGCGGGACACAAGAGACCCAGTACTTC. Its translation: CASSSGTRGTQETQYF.